One T cell receptor (beta chain) is described in this entry. This clonotype was detected many times. Its antigen remains unidentified. No per-base quality is available; no much larger clone lies one base away. V is shortened by 3 bases, J by 2 bases, and the region joining them spans 20 bases. CDR3 length: 18 amino acids, cysteine to phenylalanine. The read is trimmed to its CDR3 DNA, 54 bases read in frame from base 1. CDR1 and CDR2, per the germline V gene, are SNHLY and FYNNEI. Receptors were amplified or captured by multiplex PCR. The instrument was an Illumina HiSeq 4000. CDR3 regions were amplified by Arm-PCR with iRepertoire HTBI primers to construct TCR beta libraries. PCR products were gel purified before sequencing. Per the authors' processing: Gene usage analysis of CDR3 amino acid clonotypes used the 60 to 80 TRBV and about 14 TRBJ segments found across samples. COPE and FqMerger were used to merge the filtered high-quality paired reads into contigs. BLAST was used to align contigs to IMGT TRBV, TRBD and TRBJ reference genes, with CDR3 defined following IMGT. Clonotypes above 0.1% frequency were classified as highly expanded clones. Repertoire diversity was measured by Shannon entropy, and V-J evenness by the Gini coefficient. Clonotypes shared by more than one individual were considered public. TCRdb handled the public reads itself, with Q25 trimming in fastp and clone calling in MiXCR, and kept productive beta chains. Rows matching on CDR3 protein sequence are summarized as one entry with the most common DNA and genes. These V and J calls are TCRdb output, not the study's own analysis. The sample profile shows hundreds of thousands of distinct CDR3 sequences; 15% to 19% of them were found once. The top ten hold 22% of the sample.

The time point label, as the study defines it: newly diagnosed GD, antithyroid drugs for less than 3 months. For both TCR sequencing and RNA sequencing, RNA was extracted from PBMCs using TRIzol. The diagnosis of Graves' disease was made according to American Thyroid Association guidelines. Recruitment of patients was carried out at an endocrinology department in Xi'an, China. Each patient gave approximately 10 milliliters of peripheral blood, collected in an EDTA anticoagulant tube. Ficoll Paque Plus density gradient separation was used to isolate PBMCs, and no further T cell sorting was done. An Agilent 2100 Bioanalyzer and agarose gel were used to check RNA quality, and a NanoDrop 2000 was used to measure RNA concentration. These data come from a study of regulatory T cells in long-lasting Graves disease (dated by TCRdb to the early 2020s). Turning to the overall study: Patients with newly diagnosed Graves' disease had been on antithyroid drugs for under 3 months. A total of around 35 samples underwent TCR sequencing: roughly 13 from persistent and some 20 from newly diagnosed Graves' disease patients. Patients with persistent Graves' disease were compared with patients with newly diagnosed Graves' disease using TCR sequencing and RNA sequencing of peripheral blood. The study was conducted in China and was registered as a clinical trial.

Broader findings and caveats from the paper: Only the TCR beta chain was sequenced and analyzed. A larger number of public clonotypes was shared among persistent patients (around 2,500) than among newly diagnosed patients (approximately 1,000). The authors acknowledged the small sample size as a limitation that may reduce accuracy. Preferential use of TRBV28, TRBJ1-2 and TRBJ2-5 was observed in persistent disease, whereas TRBV20-1 and TRBJ2-1 were favored in newly diagnosed disease. The study examined only peripheral blood because the primary lesion, thyroid tissue, could not be accessed. Persistent Graves' disease patients showed lower TCR Shannon entropy and fewer highly expanded clones than newly diagnosed patients, suggesting clonal expansion.

This chain joins TRBV2 to TRBJ1-5; TRBD1 is a possible D gene, resting on 5 matching bases. The receptor was isolated from a female donor with Graves disease. The sample consisted of peripheral blood mononuclear cells (PBMCs), taken at new diagnosis, from a patient treated with antithyroid drugs. The CDR3 here reads CASSDDSRGTVGNQPQHF. At the DNA level, the sequence is TGTGCCAGCAGTGATGACAGCCGGGGGACGGTGGGCAATCAGCCCCAGCATTTT.